This T cell receptor (beta chain) is from a study of shared clonotypes between healthy human individuals. Study-wide results and limits: A small donor pool kept down the genetic and exposure-history diversity that was represented.

As regards this clone: Its antigen is unknown.

Naive CD8 cells lacked CD45RO, underwent positive selection for CCR7 and left out terminally differentiated effector memory CD45RA+ cells. CDR1 SEHNR and CDR2 FQNEAQ come from the germline V gene (reference sequence). The V gene end was trimmed by 2 bases and the J gene end by 5 bases; junction bases not matched to a gene: 8. This CDR3 comprises 15 residues. Sequencing was at deep level. The data were produced by immunoSEQ multiplex PCR, yet TCRdb's version contains in-frame clones alone and is incomplete. The profile covers around 550,000 clones, with about 95% appearing a single time and 0.11% taken by the ten largest.

The source material was naive CD8+ T cells sorted from blood. The rearrangement uses TRBV7-9 and TRBJ2-7, with 8 bases that match TRBD1. The sequence was obtained from a woman younger than 45 in good health. CDR3 in DNA: TGTGCCAGCAGCTTACCTAAGACAGGGGAAGACGAGCAGTACTTC. The encoded protein is CASSLPKTGEDEQYF.